This T cell receptor (beta chain) originates from a study of blood T cell repertoires in COVID-19 (dated by TCRdb to 2020 to 2022). With regard to the full study: Collaborator samples came from the United States, Italy and Spain and covered acute and convalescent phases of COVID-19. The prospective study material was composed of cDNA or gDNA derived from T cells, B-cell-depleted T cells, or PBMCs. Samples were obtained from the ongoing ImmuneRACE study (first 160 participants) and from about 1,300 subjects provided by 6 global collaborators. The repertoires were released in a freely available public database intended as a resource for research on the immune response to SARS-CoV-2. Deeply sampled blood TCRbeta repertoires from subjects exposed to, actively infected with, or recovered from COVID-19 were included in the dataset. Nearly every sample came with metadata listing a de-identified subject ID, COVID-19 status, age in years and sex. Where available, HLA class I and class II types were obtained from metadata supplied by the sample provider rather than from assay-based typing. The paper as a whole reports these results and caveats: The amount of clinical and demographic metadata varied by source and participant and was provided uncurated.

This clone was seen only a few times. No cognate antigen has been identified for it. No base quality information exists; no much larger clone differs at one position. TCRbeta CDR3 regions were amplified from genomic DNA by means of the immunoSEQ Assay, a bias-controlled multiplex PCR. The study's processing was this. Within the assay, amplification of reference gene primers was used to estimate how many nucleated cells each sample contained. To quantify the absolute abundance of each unique TCRbeta CDR3 rearrangement, sequence reads were collapsed and filtered. For each sample, productive Simpson clonality was calculated as the square root of Simpson's diversity index over productive rearrangements. TCRdb limited this immuneACCESS table to in-frame rearrangements with V and J called. A share of clones is missing; checked studies link under half to unresolved V genes, and the rest is unexplained. V and J calls and clone size come straight from that table; D and trimming were deduced from the DNA. For this sample there are almost 80,000 clones; 80% to 85% appear just once. The ten largest clones take up 35% to 40% of the sample.

CDR1 and CDR2 are read off the germline V gene as SNHLY and FYNNEI. The germline V end is reduced by 6 bases and the J end by 6 bases; junction bases left unmatched: 7. Taken from cysteine to phenylalanine, the CDR3 has 16 residues. Left in the record is the CDR3 DNA by itself, 48 bases read in frame from the first base. Whole blood was collected in K2EDTA tubes by collaborating institutions according to the institutions' own protocols. For TCRbeta analysis, collaborators shipped samples in one of three forms: frozen whole blood, isolated PBMCs, or DNA extracted from either of those sample types. The source material was peripheral blood. The chain is made from TRBV2 and TRBJ2-1, with TRBD2 matching 14 junction bases. This clonotype originated in a woman aged 70-85 years with acute or convalescent COVID-19. Read as DNA, the sequence is TGTGCCAGCAGGTCGGGACTAGCGGGAGAAAGCAATGAGCAGTTCTTC. This codes for CASRSGLAGESNEQFF.